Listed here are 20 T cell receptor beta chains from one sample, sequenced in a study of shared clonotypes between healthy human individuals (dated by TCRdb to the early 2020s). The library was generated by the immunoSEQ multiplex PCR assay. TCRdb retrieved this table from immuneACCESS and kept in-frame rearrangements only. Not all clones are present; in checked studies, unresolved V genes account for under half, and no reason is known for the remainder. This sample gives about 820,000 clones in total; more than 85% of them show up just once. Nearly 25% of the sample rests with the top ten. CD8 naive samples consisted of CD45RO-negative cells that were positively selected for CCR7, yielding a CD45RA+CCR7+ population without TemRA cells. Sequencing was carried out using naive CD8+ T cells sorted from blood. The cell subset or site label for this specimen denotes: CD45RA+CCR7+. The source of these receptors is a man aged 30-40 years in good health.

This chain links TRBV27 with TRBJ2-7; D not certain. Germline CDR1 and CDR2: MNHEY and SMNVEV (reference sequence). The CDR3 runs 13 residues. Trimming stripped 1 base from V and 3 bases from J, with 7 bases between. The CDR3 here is CASSLLVDYEQYF. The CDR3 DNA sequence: TGTGCCAGCAGTTTATTGGTTGACTACGAGCAGTACTTC.

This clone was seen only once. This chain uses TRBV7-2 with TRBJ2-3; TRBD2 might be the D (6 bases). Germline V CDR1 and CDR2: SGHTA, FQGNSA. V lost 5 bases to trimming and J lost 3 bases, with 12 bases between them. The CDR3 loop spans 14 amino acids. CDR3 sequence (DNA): TGTGCCAGCAGCCTCCCGGAGGGAACAGATACGCAGTATTTT. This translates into CASSLPEGTDTQYF. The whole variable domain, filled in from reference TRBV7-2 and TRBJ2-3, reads GAGVSQSPSNKVTEKGKDVELRCDPISGHTALYWYRQSLGQGLEFLIYFQGNSAPDKSGLPSDRFSAERTGGSVSTLTIQRTQQEDSAVYLCASSLPEGTDTQYFGPGTRLTVL.

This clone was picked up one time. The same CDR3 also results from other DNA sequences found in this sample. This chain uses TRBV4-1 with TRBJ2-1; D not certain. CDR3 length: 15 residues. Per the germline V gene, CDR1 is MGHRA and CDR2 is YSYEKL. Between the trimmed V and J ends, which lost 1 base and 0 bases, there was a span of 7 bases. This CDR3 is CASSQAVSSYNEQFF. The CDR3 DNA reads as TGCGCCAGCAGCCAAGCCGTGAGCTCCTACAATGAGCAGTTCTTC.

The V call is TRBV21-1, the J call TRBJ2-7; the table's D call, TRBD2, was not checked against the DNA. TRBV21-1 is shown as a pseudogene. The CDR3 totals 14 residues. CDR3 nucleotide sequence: TGTGCCAGCAGCATAGCGCCTAGCTCCTACGAGCAGTACTTC. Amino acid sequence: CASSIAPSSYEQYF.

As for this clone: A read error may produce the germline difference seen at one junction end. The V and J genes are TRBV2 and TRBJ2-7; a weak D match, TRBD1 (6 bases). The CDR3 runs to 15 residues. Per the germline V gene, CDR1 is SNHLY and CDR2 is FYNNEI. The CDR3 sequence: CASSTSRDISHEQYF. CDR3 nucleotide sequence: TGTGCCAGCAGTACTTCCCGGGACATCTCCCACGAGCAGTACTTC.

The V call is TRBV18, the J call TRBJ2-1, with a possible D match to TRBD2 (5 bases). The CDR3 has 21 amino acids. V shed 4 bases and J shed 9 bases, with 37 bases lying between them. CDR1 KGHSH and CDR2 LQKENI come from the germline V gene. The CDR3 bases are TGTGCCAGCTCACGCAAGTCCACCCGTTTCAGAGATAGCGAGCTAGAATCTGAGCAGTTCTTC. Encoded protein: CASSRKSTRFRDSELESEQFF.

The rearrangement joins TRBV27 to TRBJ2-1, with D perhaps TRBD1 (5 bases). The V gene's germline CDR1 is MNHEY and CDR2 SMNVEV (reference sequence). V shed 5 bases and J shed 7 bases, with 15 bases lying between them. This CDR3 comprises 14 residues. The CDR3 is CASSPARQGNEQFF. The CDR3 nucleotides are TGTGCCAGCAGTCCCGCCCGGCAGGGTAATGAGCAGTTCTTC.

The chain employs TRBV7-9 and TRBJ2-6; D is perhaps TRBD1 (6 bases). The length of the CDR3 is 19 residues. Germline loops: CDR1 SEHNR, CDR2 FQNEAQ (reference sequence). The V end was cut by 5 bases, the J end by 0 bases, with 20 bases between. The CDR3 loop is CASSPLLLQDSSGANVLTF. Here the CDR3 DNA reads TGTGCCAGCAGCCCCCTTTTATTACAGGACAGCTCTGGGGCCAACGTCCTGACTTTC. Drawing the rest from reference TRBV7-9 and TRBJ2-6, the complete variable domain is DTGVSQNPRHKITKRGQNVTFRCDPISEHNRLYWYRQTLGQGPEFLTYFQNEAQLEKSRLLSDRFSAERPKGSFSTLEIQRTEQGDSAMYLCASSPLLLQDSSGANVLTFGAGSRLTVL.

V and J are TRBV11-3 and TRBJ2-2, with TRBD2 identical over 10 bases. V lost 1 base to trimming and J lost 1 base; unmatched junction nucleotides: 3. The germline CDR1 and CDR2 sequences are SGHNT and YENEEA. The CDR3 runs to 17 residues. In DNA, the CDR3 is TGTGCCAGCAGCTTAGTGTCTAGCGGGAGGAACACCGGGGAGCTGTTTTTT. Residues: CASSLVSSGRNTGELFF.

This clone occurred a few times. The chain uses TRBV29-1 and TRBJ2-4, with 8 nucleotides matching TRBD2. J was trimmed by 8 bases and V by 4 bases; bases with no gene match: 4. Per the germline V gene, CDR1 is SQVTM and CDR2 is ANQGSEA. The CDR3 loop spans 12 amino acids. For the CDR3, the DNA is TGCAGCGTTGCGTTCGGGGGGGACATTCAGTACTTC. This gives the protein CSVAFGGDIQYF.

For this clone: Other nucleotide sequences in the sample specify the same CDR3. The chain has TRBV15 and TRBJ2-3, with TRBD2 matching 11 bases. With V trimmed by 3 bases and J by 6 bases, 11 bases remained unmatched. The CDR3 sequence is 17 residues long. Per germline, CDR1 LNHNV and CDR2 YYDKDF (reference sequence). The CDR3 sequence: CATSRGPGLAARDTQYF. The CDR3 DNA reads TGTGCCACCAGCAGGGGACCGGGACTAGCGGCCCGGGATACGCAGTATTTT.

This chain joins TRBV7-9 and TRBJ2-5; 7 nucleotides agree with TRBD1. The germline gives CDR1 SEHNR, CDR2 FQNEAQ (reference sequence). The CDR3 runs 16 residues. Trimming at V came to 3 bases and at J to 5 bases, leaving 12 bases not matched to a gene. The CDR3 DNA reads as TGTGCCAGCAGCTTGTATGGGACAGCACAGGTGGAGACCCAGTACTTC. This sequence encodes CASSLYGTAQVETQYF.

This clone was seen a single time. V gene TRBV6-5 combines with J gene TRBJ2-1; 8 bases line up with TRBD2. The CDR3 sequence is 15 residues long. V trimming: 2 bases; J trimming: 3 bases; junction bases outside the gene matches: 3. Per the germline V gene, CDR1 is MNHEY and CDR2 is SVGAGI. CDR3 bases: TGTGCCAGCAGTTACGAGGGACTAGACTACAATGAGCAGTTCTTC. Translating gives CASSYEGLDYNEQFF.

CDR3 protein: CAIIQGAPYEQYF. The CDR3 region has the DNA TGTGCCATCATACAGGGGGCGCCTTACGAGCAGTACTTC. V is TRBV7-9 and J is TRBJ2-7; 9 bases map to TRBD1. Losses at the gene ends were 10 bases for V and 4 bases for J; bases not matched to a gene: 8. Germline lookup yields CDR1 SEHNR and CDR2 FQNEAQ (reference sequence). The CDR3 consists of 13 residues.

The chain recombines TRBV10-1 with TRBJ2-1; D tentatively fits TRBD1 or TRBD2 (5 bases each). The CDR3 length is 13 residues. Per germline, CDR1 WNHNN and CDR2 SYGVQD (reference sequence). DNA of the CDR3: TGCGCTGCCTTTTGGGGGTTGGGTAATGAGCAGTTCTTC. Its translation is CAAFWGLGNEQFF.

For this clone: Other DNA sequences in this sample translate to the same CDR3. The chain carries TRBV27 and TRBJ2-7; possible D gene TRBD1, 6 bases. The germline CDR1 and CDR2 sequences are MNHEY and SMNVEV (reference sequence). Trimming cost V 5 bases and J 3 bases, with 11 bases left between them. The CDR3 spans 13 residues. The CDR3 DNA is TGTGCCAGCAGTCTCACAGGGAGCTACGAGCAGTACTTC. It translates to CASSLTGSYEQYF.

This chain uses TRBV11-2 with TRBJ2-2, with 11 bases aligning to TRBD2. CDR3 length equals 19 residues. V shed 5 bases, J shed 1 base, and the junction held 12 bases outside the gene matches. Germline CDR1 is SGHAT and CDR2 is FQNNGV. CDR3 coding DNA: TGTGCCAGCAGCACCCACGCTGGCCTAGCGGGAGGGAACACCGGGGAGCTGTTTTTT. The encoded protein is CASSTHAGLAGGNTGELFF.

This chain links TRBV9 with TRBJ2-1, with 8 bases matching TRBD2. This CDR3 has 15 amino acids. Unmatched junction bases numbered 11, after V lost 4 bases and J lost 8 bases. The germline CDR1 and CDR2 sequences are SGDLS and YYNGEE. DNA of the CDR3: TGTGCCAGCAGCCCTTCACTAGCGGCCCTAGATGAGCAGTTCTTC. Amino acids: CASSPSLAALDEQFF.

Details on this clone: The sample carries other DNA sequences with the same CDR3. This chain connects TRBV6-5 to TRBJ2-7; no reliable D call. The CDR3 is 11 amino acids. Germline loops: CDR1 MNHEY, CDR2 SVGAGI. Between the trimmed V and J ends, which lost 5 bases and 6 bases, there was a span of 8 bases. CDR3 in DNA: TGTGCCAGCAGTCCCGGGCGCGAGCAGTACTTC. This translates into CASSPGREQYF.

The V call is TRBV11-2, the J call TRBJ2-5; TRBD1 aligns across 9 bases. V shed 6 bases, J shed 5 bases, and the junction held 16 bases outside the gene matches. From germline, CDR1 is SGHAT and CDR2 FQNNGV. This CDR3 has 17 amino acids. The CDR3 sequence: CASSTSSRDRVRETQYF. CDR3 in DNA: TGTGCCAGCAGTACCAGTTCCCGGGACAGGGTAAGGGAGACCCAGTACTTC.